A selection of T cell receptor beta chains follows, all from one sample in a study of T-cell memory formation after mild COVID-19. From the 5' RACE reads, TCRdb called clonotypes with MiXCR, one entry per CDR3 protein. In the table there are roughly 240,000 distinct CDR3 sequences, 15% to 19% of which are singletons. The sample taken for sequencing was PBMCs or a T cell subset sorted from them (not recorded which). The receptors come from an adult woman who had mild COVID-19 (a few samples of this study predate the infection). Cell type and time point are not known. CDR3s include the opening cysteine and the closing phenylalanine or tryptophan. Size is stated for part of the rows, as once, few or many counts, or as a class when the clone is expanded.

clone size: .
V gene: TRBV7-2
J gene: TRBJ2-3
CDR3 protein: CASSRGLAGGPGDTQYF

clone size: few
V gene: TRBV12-3/TRBV12-4
J gene: TRBJ2-5
CDR3 protein: CASSSPPTVSYQETQYF

clone size: .
V gene: TRBV5-5
J gene: TRBJ2-7
CDR3 protein: CASSWGQSLSYEQYF

clone size: few
V gene: TRBV12-3/TRBV12-4
J gene: TRBJ1-1
CDR3 protein: CASSLQGSYTEAFF

clone size: .
V gene: TRBV6-5
J gene: TRBJ1-4
CDR3 protein: CASTQGGGKLFF

clone size: .
V gene: TRBV10-3
J gene: TRBJ2-7
CDR3 protein: CAISGQDYEQYF

clone size: .
V gene: TRBV7-9
J gene: TRBJ1-1
CDR3 protein: CASSPTGAPNTEAFF

clone size: many
V gene: TRBV12-3/TRBV12-4
J gene: TRBJ2-2
CDR3 protein: CASSISRSYTGELFF

clone size: many
V gene: TRBV5-1
J gene: TRBJ2-5
CDR3 protein: CASSLVPSGTQETQYF

clone size: .
V gene: TRBV7-3
J gene: TRBJ2-7
CDR3 protein: CASSLRQGAHEQYF

clone size: .
V gene: TRBV20-1
J gene: TRBJ2-3
CDR3 protein: CSASERGALTDTQYF